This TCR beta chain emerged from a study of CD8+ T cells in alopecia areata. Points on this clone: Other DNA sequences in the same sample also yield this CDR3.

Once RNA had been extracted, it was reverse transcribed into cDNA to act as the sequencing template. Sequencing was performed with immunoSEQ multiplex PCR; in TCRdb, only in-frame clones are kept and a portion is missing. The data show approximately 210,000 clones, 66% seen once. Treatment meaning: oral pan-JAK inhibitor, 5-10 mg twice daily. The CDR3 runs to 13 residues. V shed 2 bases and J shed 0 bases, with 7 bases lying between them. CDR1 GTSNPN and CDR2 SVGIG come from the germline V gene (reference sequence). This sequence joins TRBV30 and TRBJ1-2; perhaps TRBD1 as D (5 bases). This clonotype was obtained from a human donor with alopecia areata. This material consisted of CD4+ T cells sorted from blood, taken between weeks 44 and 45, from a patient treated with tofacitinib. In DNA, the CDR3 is TGTGCCTGGAGTCCGGGGGCTAACTATGGCTACACCTTC. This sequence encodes CAWSPGANYGYTF.